This entry features one T cell receptor beta chain sequence. This clone showed up just once. Its target antigen remains unknown. No much larger clone exists at a distance of one base, and base qualities are not known. The data are from a study of OX40 agonist ivuxolimab in advanced cancers. Regarding the research as a whole: Ivuxolimab was an agonistic, fully human IgG2 monoclonal antibody directed against OX40 (CD134), a costimulatory receptor. Prior anti-PD-1, anti-PD-L1 or anti-CTLA-4 therapy was permitted, and checkpoint inhibitors had been received by roughly 42% of dose-escalation patients. The paper reports the monotherapy dose-escalation portion (N of about 56 patients) of the phase I ivuxolimab trial. Partial responses were achieved by three dose-escalation patients, of whom one had hepatocellular carcinoma and two had cutaneous melanoma. Peripheral TCRbeta sequencing aimed to test whether ivuxolimab altered TCR sequence diversity and caused clonal T-cell expansion. Of the roughly 51 patients in dose escalation, about 19 had hepatocellular carcinoma, around 15 had melanoma, 9 had renal cell carcinoma and 9 had head and neck cancer. The dose-escalation cohort was roughly 87% male with a mean age of approximately 59 years, ranging from 23 to 79. Intravenous ivuxolimab was administered to patients every 2 weeks at six dose levels: 0.01, 0.1, 0.3, 1.5, 3 and 10 mg/kg. What the authors observed across the whole study: Low levels of normalized T-cell clonal expansion were also seen in some nonresponding patients. In the 0.1-3.0 mg/kg groups, partial responders had among the lowest normalized peripheral clonal expansion, particularly in CD8+ T cells. After ivuxolimab, expanded clones were on average more numerous among CD8+ T cells than among CD4+ T cells. The antigen specificity of the peripheral T cells that underwent clonal expansion was not determined. At doses of 0.1 to 3.0 mg/kg, clonal expansion of both CD4+ and CD8+ blood T cells was observed from baseline to week 6.

The germline V gene (reference sequence) specifies MNHEY as CDR1 and SMNVEV as CDR2. The junction shows trimming of 3 bases on V and 4 bases on J, and the gene matches do not reach 3 bases of it. The CDR3 goes from the cysteine to the phenylalanine over 15 residues. The sequence is cut down to CDR3 DNA, 45 bases in frame from base 1. Patients with autoimmune disease history or receiving systemic immunosuppression were excluded from the trial. Peripheral blood for TCR sequencing was collected from all dose cohorts at baseline, on cycle 4 day 1, and on cycle 7 day 1. Samples came from an open-label, multicenter, first-in-human phase I dose-escalation trial of ivuxolimab. Adults with locally advanced or metastatic melanoma, renal cell, hepatocellular, or head and neck squamous cell carcinoma were enrolled in the trial. Before TCR sequencing, CD4+ and CD8+ T cells were separately sorted from peripheral blood.

Genomic DNA was isolated from the sorted cells so that the TCRbeta CDR3 region could be sequenced. The immunoSEQ Assay was used for sequencing of TCRbeta CDR3 regions. This immuneACCESS table, as held by TCRdb, lists in-frame sequences with V and J called but not all clones. Of the missing ones, under half trace to an unresolved V gene in checked studies; the others have no known cause. For this sample the table gives about 130,000 clones, of which approximately 90% were detected only once. The ten most abundant clones make up 0.95% to 1.4% of the sample. This specimen consisted of CD4+ or CD8+ T cells sorted from blood, obtained in a trial of the OX40 agonist ivuxolimab. The chain is assembled from TRBV27 and TRBJ2-2, and 9 junction bases match TRBD1. The clonotype was recovered from an adult with an advanced solid tumor such as melanoma, head and neck, liver or kidney cancer. The CDR3 reads as follows: CASSFRTGVTGELFF. The nucleotide sequence reads as follows: TGTGCCAGCAGTTTCCGGACAGGGGTCACCGGGGAGCTGTTTTTT.